The next 30 T cell receptor beta chains were all read from a single sample in a study of Ad26.COV2.S vaccination and SARS-CoV-2 variants. Profiled with immunoSEQ multiplex PCR; TCRdb holds only in-frame clones, not every one. The sample lists 200,000 to 250,000 clones, 88% occurring once. Noted treatment: around 19 received Ad26.COV2.S at low or high dose, single or two shots; roughly five received placebo; per-sample allocation not given. The study sampled participants on day 63 after the first vaccine or placebo injection. The specimen comprised peripheral blood, sampled in a trial of Ad26.COV2.S vaccine versus placebo. Receptors were obtained from a person between 18 and 65 years old who received the Ad26.COV2.S COVID-19 vaccine or a placebo.

The chain joins TRBV3-1 (or the pseudogene TRBV3-2) to TRBJ1-5; D is unresolved. CDR3 length: 14 residues. With 5 bases removed from V and 5 bases from J, the gap between germline ends came to 13 bases. Per the germline V gene, CDR1 is LGHDT and CDR2 is YNNKEL (reference sequence). This CDR3 reads CASSIDPTDQPQHF. The CDR3 bases are TGTGCCAGCAGCATAGACCCTACGGATCAGCCCCAGCATTTT.

The rearrangement links TRBV7-2 to TRBJ2-7; tentatively, D is TRBD1 (6 bases). Trimming stripped 0 bases from V and 4 bases from J, with 16 bases between. CDR3 length: 16 residues. From germline, CDR1 is SGHTA and CDR2 FQGNSA. The CDR3: CASSLARAEDRYEQYF. The CDR3, as DNA: TGTGCCAGCAGCTTAGCGCGGGCCGAAGACAGGTACGAGCAGTACTTC.

The V and J genes are TRBV11-2 and TRBJ2-1, with TRBD2 identical over 10 bases. V shed 5 bases, J shed 9 bases, and the junction held 19 bases outside the gene matches. Germline V gene lookup returns CDR1 SGHAT and CDR2 FQNNGV. This CDR3 has 18 amino acids. In DNA form, the CDR3 reads TGTGCCAGCAGCCACCGCTCCGCACTAGCGGGGAAGGTCGTTGAGCAGTTCTTC. It specifies CASSHRSALAGKVVEQFF.

The rearrangement joins TRBV28 to TRBJ1-2; D perhaps matches TRBD1 (5 bases). This CDR3 comprises 17 residues. Trimming removed 4 bases from V and 11 bases from J, with 29 bases in between. From germline, CDR1 is MDHEN and CDR2 SYDVKM. The DNA of the CDR3 is TGTGCCAGCAGTTCTGTCAGGGCTTCCGATTCTATGAGTCTGTACACCTTC. It codes for CASSSVRASDSMSLYTF.

This clone showed up just once. The chain recombines TRBV15 with TRBJ2-2, with 11 nucleotides matching TRBD2. Germline V gene sequence: CDR1 LNHNV, CDR2 YYDKDF (reference sequence). The CDR3 has 19 amino acids. V lost 1 base to trimming and J lost 6 bases; unmatched junction nucleotides: 13. DNA for the CDR3: TGTGCCACCAGCAGAGGACCCATTAGTAGCGGGAGGGCCTCCGGGGAGCTGTTTTTT. Protein product: CATSRGPISSGRASGELFF. Variable domain in full (rest from reference TRBV15 and TRBJ2-2): DAMVIQNPRYQVTQFGKPVTLSCSQTLNHNVMYWYQQKSSQAPKLLFHYYDKDFNNEADTPDNFQSRRPNTSFCFLDIRSPGLGDTAMYLCATSRGPISSGRASGELFFGEGSRLTVL.

This CDR3 reads CASSSTGGVSPLHF. The CDR3 bases are TGTGCCAGCAGTAGTACAGGGGGCGTTTCACCCCTCCACTTT. This rearrangement joins TRBV6-5 to TRBJ1-6, with TRBD1 identical over 9 bases. Germline V gene sequence: CDR1 MNHEY, CDR2 SVGAGI. Trimming removed 5 bases from V and 9 bases from J; junction bases left unmatched: 5. CDR3 length: 14 amino acids.

This clone came up once. The rearrangement links TRBV5-6 to TRBJ2-7, with 7 nucleotides matching TRBD1. V dropped 4 bases and J dropped 2; count of bases not matched to a gene: 3. The CDR3 covers 13 residues. CDR1 is SGHDT and CDR2 is YYEEEE in the germline V gene. CDR3 DNA sequence: TGTGCCAGCAGCAGGACAGGAGCCTACGAGCAGTACTTC. It encodes CASSRTGAYEQYF.

CDR3 DNA: TGTGCCAGCAGCGTGTACCCGGGACAGGGCGGTGAGCAGTACTTC. Translated, it gives CASSVYPGQGGEQYF. The chain uses TRBV9 and TRBJ2-7, with 9 bases that match TRBD1. Germline V gives CDR1 SGDLS, CDR2 YYNGEE. V shed 2 bases and J 7 bases; nucleotides not matched to a gene: 10. The CDR3 has 15 amino acids.

V is TRBV15 and J is TRBJ2-7; tentatively, D is TRBD2 (5 bases). The germline V gene encodes CDR1 LNHNV and CDR2 YYDKDF (reference sequence). The CDR3 contains 16 residues. V lost 6 bases and J 4 bases, leaving 22 bases between the germline ends. DNA for the CDR3: TGTGCCACCAGTTCAGTGGCAAGCGGATCCTTATACGAGCAGTACTTC. Protein sequence: CATSSVASGSLYEQYF.

The chain employs TRBV3-1 (or the pseudogene TRBV3-2) and TRBJ2-7; 8 bases match TRBD1. This CDR3 spans 14 amino acids. The germline V gene encodes CDR1 LGHDT and CDR2 YNNKEL (reference sequence). Trimming at V came to 1 base and at J to 3 bases, leaving 2 bases not matched to a gene. The CDR3 protein is CASSQAGQGYEQYF. CDR3 bases: TGTGCCAGCAGCCAAGCCGGACAGGGCTACGAGCAGTACTTC.

The V and J genes are TRBV7-3 and TRBJ2-7; no firm D call. This CDR3 has 14 residues. Trimming stripped 5 bases from V and 4 bases from J, with 15 bases between. CDR1 is SGHTA and CDR2 is FQGTGA in the germline V gene. CDR3 region: CASSPPWSEYEQYF. Written as DNA, the CDR3 is TGTGCCAGCAGCCCCCCTTGGAGCGAGTACGAGCAGTACTTC.

This clone was seen more than once but under ten times. The V gene is TRBV18, the J gene TRBJ2-1, with D possibly being TRBD1 or TRBD2 (5 bases each). CDR1 KGHSH and CDR2 LQKENI come from the germline V gene. The V end lost 2 bases, the J end lost 11 bases, and 19 bases lay between the germline ends. CDR3 length: 15 amino acids. Here the CDR3 DNA reads TGTGCCAGCTCACCATGGGACGGGGACCCAACAAAGCAGTTCTTC. Amino acids: CASSPWDGDPTKQFF.

The chain joins TRBV19 to TRBJ1-5; no reliable D call. The CDR3 covers 14 residues. V lost 4 bases and J 7 bases, leaving 14 bases between the germline ends. CDR1 LNHDA and CDR2 SQIVND come from the germline V gene (reference sequence). The CDR3 region has the DNA TGTGCCAGTAGTAACGGGAACCACGGACAGCCCCAGCATTTT. Translating it yields CASSNGNHGQPQHF.

The chain uses TRBV19 and TRBJ1-2, with D unclear. In germline, CDR1 is LNHDA, CDR2 SQIVND (reference sequence). Trimming pared 5 bases from V and 0 bases from J, leaving 10 bases between. The CDR3 has 14 amino acids. CDR3 DNA: TGTGCCAGTAGTGGAGGCAGACCTAACTATGGCTACACCTTC. This translates into CASSGGRPNYGYTF.

The chain links TRBV27 to TRBJ2-5, with 10 bases aligning to TRBD2. CDR3 size: 18 residues. Germline values: CDR1 MNHEY, CDR2 SMNVEV (reference sequence). V shed 6 bases and J 4 bases; nucleotides not matched to a gene: 17. DNA of the CDR3: TGTGCCAGCAGGTATCGGGCTAGCGGGGGCCCGGTGCCAGAGACCCAGTACTTC. It is translated as CASRYRASGGPVPETQYF.

This clone was observed a handful of times. The CDR3 DNA reads TGTGCCAGCAGTTTAAATGTGGGAAAATACGAGCAGTACTTC. Translated: CASSLNVGKYEQYF. This sequence joins TRBV28 and TRBJ2-7; D is unresolved. CDR1 and CDR2 (germline): MDHEN, SYDVKM. The CDR3 runs to 14 residues. V lost 2 bases, J lost 4 bases, and 12 bases lay in between.

The gene calls are TRBV28 and TRBJ1-4; 9 bases map to TRBD1. V lost 0 bases, J lost 7 bases, and 6 bases stayed unmatched. CDR1 and CDR2 from the germline V gene are MDHEN and SYDVKM. The CDR3 contains 16 residues. The CDR3 reads CASSLWGGQGSEKLFF. For the CDR3, the DNA is TGTGCCAGCAGTTTATGGGGGGGACAGGGAAGTGAAAAACTGTTTTTT.

V and J are TRBV4-2 and TRBJ2-7; 10 nucleotides agree with TRBD2. Trimming at V came to 3 bases and at J to 0 bases, leaving 11 bases not matched to a gene. The CDR3 is 18 amino acids. CDR1 and CDR2 from the germline V gene are LGHNA and YNFKEQ. CDR3 sequence (DNA): TGTGCCAGCAGCCATTTGGGAGAGAGCGGGAGGGCCTCCTACGAGCAGTACTTC. It translates to CASSHLGESGRASYEQYF.

The CDR3 protein is CASSPQSTGGNSPLHF. The CDR3 DNA reads as TGTGCCAGCAGCCCCCAGTCGACAGGGGGGAATTCACCCCTCCACTTT. This chain links TRBV5-5 with TRBJ1-6, with 9 bases fitting TRBD1. Trimming at V came to 4 bases and at J to 7 bases, leaving 9 bases not matched to a gene. Germline values: CDR1 SGHKS, CDR2 YYEKEE (reference sequence). This CDR3 region has 16 residues.

The V call is TRBV4-2, the J call TRBJ2-2; TRBD2 matches 8 bases. The germline V gene encodes CDR1 LGHNA and CDR2 YNFKEQ. This CDR3 has 16 amino acids. Trimming cost V 4 bases and J 5 bases; bases outside gene matches: 9. The CDR3 DNA sequence: TGTGCCAGCAGCCGAGAGCGGGGGCCGGGTACCGGGGAGCTGTTTTTT. Its protein product is CASSRERGPGTGELFF.

This clone appeared a few times. For the CDR3, the DNA is TGTGCCAGCTCTTTAGGCGTTAGCTCCTACAATGAGCAGTTCTTC. Translation: CASSLGVSSYNEQFF. This sequence joins TRBV18 and TRBJ2-1; D gene ambiguous. CDR1 and CDR2 from the germline V gene are KGHSH and LQKENI. The CDR3 contains 15 residues. V gave up 6 bases and J gave up 0 bases, with 12 bases separating them.

The genes are TRBV6-2 or TRBV6-3 and TRBJ1-3; D is ambiguous. This CDR3 is 13 amino acids long. V lost 4 bases and J 0 bases, leaving 4 bases between the germline ends. Germline assignment: CDR1 MNHEY and CDR2 SVGEGT. CDR3 nucleotides: TGTGCCAGCAGTTTTGGCTCTGGAAACACCATATATTTT. It specifies CASSFGSGNTIYF.

This chain connects TRBV29-1 to TRBJ2-7, with 8 bases fitting TRBD1. The CDR3 contains 13 residues. In germline, CDR1 is SQVTM, CDR2 ANQGSEA. V lost 5 bases and J lost 4; bases outside the gene matches: 7. The CDR3 reads CSVRTGKGYEQYF. The CDR3 bases are TGCAGCGTTCGGACAGGGAAAGGGTACGAGCAGTACTTC.

V is TRBV5-4 and J is TRBJ2-6; D is possibly TRBD1 (7 bases). Germline CDR1 reads SGHNT; CDR2 reads YYREEE (reference sequence). The CDR3 loop spans 18 amino acids. Trimming took 2 bases from V and 2 from J, leaving 17 bases between them. The CDR3 DNA reads as TGTGCCAGCAGCTTAGGAGGGGGCAGGTTCGCTGGGGCCAACGTCCTGACTTTC. The encoded protein is CASSLGGGRFAGANVLTF.

The V call is TRBV2, the J call TRBJ1-4; TRBD1 is a possible D gene (5 bases). V was clipped by 7 bases and J by 1 base, with 10 bases between them. The CDR3 has 14 residues. CDR1 is SNHLY, CDR2 FYNNEI, per germline. The CDR3 DNA reads as TGTGCCAGCACAGGGAGGCGAACTAATGAAAAACTGTTTTTT. As protein: CASTGRRTNEKLFF.

The rearrangement links TRBV19 to TRBJ1-1, with D maybe TRBD1 (5 bases). V was cut by 4 bases and J by 0 bases, with 12 bases left in between. The CDR3 loop spans 15 amino acids. Germline loops: CDR1 LNHDA, CDR2 SQIVND (reference sequence). CDR3 amino acids: CASSKRGGVNTEAFF. Written as DNA, the CDR3 is TGTGCCAGTAGTAAAAGGGGAGGCGTGAACACTGAAGCTTTCTTT.

This chain uses TRBV27 with TRBJ2-1; TRBD2 is a possible D gene (5 bases). The germline CDR1 and CDR2 sequences are MNHEY and SMNVEV (reference sequence). This CDR3 contains 18 residues. V was clipped by 0 bases and J by 0 bases, with 15 bases between them. The CDR3 loop reads CASSLSTSRGSSYNEQFF. CDR3 coding DNA: TGTGCCAGCAGTTTATCCACATCACGGGGTAGCTCCTACAATGAGCAGTTCTTC.

The count of this clone is one. This chain links TRBV4-2 with TRBJ2-7; D is tentatively TRBD1 or TRBD2 (5 bases each). CDR1 is LGHNA and CDR2 is YNFKEQ in the germline V gene. CDR3 size: 14 residues. V gave up 0 bases and J gave up 2 bases, with 8 bases separating them. The CDR3 region has the DNA TGTGCCAGCAGCCAAGATGAGGGGCCCTACGAGCAGTACTTC. Protein: CASSQDEGPYEQYF.

This CDR3 is CASSFILGGEQFF. The DNA for the CDR3 is TGTGCCAGCAGCTTTATATTAGGCGGGGAGCAGTTCTTC. This chain uses TRBV11-2 with TRBJ2-1; D may be TRBD2 (5 bases). Germline CDR1 reads SGHAT; CDR2 reads FQNNGV. The CDR3 length is 13 residues. V lost 3 bases and J lost 10, with 13 bases in between.

The chain combines TRBV2 with TRBJ2-1, with D perhaps matching TRBD2 (6 bases). Trimming stripped 6 bases from V and 9 bases from J, with 15 bases between. This CDR3 is 13 amino acids long. The germline V gene encodes CDR1 SNHLY and CDR2 FYNNEI. CDR3 sequence (DNA): TGTGCCAGCAGCGCCCAACCCGGGGGTGAGCAGTTCTTC. The encoded protein is CASSAQPGGEQFF.